This passage covers 28 T cell receptor beta chains from one sample sequenced in a study of T cell responses to AZD1222 COVID-19 vaccine. Sequencing was performed with immunoSEQ multiplex PCR; in TCRdb, only in-frame clones are kept and a portion is missing. Found here are around 140,000 clones, roughly 89% of them singletons; the top ten hold about 6%. The sequences come from peripheral blood, collected on day 0 of AZD1222 vaccination. The origin of the receptors is an adult in good health.

The genes are TRBV2 and TRBJ2-7; 14 positions match TRBD2. The length of the CDR3 is 17 residues. The germline V gene has CDR1 SNHLY and CDR2 FYNNEI. With V trimmed by 7 bases and J by 0 bases, 8 bases remained unmatched. In nucleotides, the CDR3 is TGTGCCAGCATCCGGGGGACTAGCGGGGGCCTCTCCTACGAGCAGTACTTC. It is translated as CASIRGTSGGLSYEQYF.

The V call is TRBV7-2, the J call TRBJ1-5; TRBD1 is a possible D gene (5 bases). Germline CDR1 reads SGHTA; CDR2 reads FQGNSA. CDR3 length: 15 residues. With 3 bases removed from V and 3 bases from J, the gap between germline ends came to 12 bases. The CDR3 is CASSLSTGYNQPQHF. CDR3 nucleotides: TGTGCCAGCAGCTTGTCTACAGGATACAATCAGCCCCAGCATTTT.

V is TRBV5-6 and J is TRBJ1-2, with 7 bases identical to TRBD1. J was trimmed by 5 bases and V by 4 bases; bases with no gene match: 11. The CDR3 has 15 residues. Germline V gives CDR1 SGHDT, CDR2 YYEEEE. In DNA, the CDR3 is TGTGCCAGCAGCAGACTCGACAGGGCTCGGTATGGCTACACCTTC. This gives the protein CASSRLDRARYGYTF.

The chain recombines TRBV29-1 with TRBJ2-7; D is perhaps TRBD1 or TRBD2 (5 bases each). Germline CDR1 is SQVTM and CDR2 is ANQGSEA. The CDR3 covers 19 residues. Trimming stripped 1 base from V and 2 bases from J, with 27 bases between. DNA for the CDR3: TGCAGCGTTGAAGTCGGGGCGGCTGGCTTCGATGTACGGACCTACGAGCAGTACTTC. Its protein product is CSVEVGAAGFDVRTYEQYF.

Remarks on this clone: The same CDR3 also results from other DNA sequences found in this sample. This rearrangement joins TRBV15 to TRBJ2-5, with D hard to call. This CDR3 is 15 amino acids long. The V and J ends lost 0 bases and 1 base respectively, with 9 bases between them. Germline V lookup: CDR1 LNHNV, CDR2 YYDKDF (reference sequence). CDR3 amino acids: CATSRDRGVQETQYF. In DNA, the CDR3 is TGTGCCACCAGCAGAGATCGAGGAGTCCAAGAGACCCAGTACTTC.

To note about this clone: The junction does not match germline at one end; this may be a read error. J is TRBJ2-1 and V is TRBV7-9; TRBD2 is a possible D gene (7 bases). The CDR3 length is 15 residues. The germline gives CDR1 SEHNR, CDR2 FQNEAQ (reference sequence). CDR3 sequence (DNA): TGTGCCAGCAGCTTAATTGGGGGGGGCGGGGACCTAACCCTCTTC. This codes for CASSLIGGGGDLTLF.

The chain joins TRBV3-1 (or the pseudogene TRBV3-2) to TRBJ1-6, with D unclear. From germline, CDR1 is LGHDT and CDR2 YNNKEL (reference sequence). The CDR3 loop spans 18 amino acids. V lost 0 bases, J lost 0 bases, and 12 bases lay in between. CDR3 nucleotide sequence: TGTGCCAGCAGCCAAGATGGGTACGGAAGCTCCTATAATTCACCCCTCCACTTT. Translated, it gives CASSQDGYGSSYNSPLHF.

This clone turned up a few times. J is TRBJ2-5 and V is TRBV6-4, with D possibly being TRBD1 or TRBD2 (5 bases each). The ends were cut back, 6 bases at V and 0 bases at J, with 14 bases in the middle. The CDR3 spans 15 residues. CDR1 and CDR2 from the germline V gene are MRHNA and SNTAGT. The CDR3 loop reads CASRGSGAYQETQYF. CDR3 nucleotides: TGTGCCAGCAGGGGGTCCGGGGCGTACCAAGAGACCCAGTACTTC.

The rearrangement joins TRBV5-1 to TRBJ1-6, with 7 bases fitting TRBD1. Germline CDR1 SGHRS, CDR2 YFSETQ. This CDR3 comprises 15 residues. The J segment lost 9 bases and the V segment lost 2 bases, leaving 8 bases of the junction unmatched. In DNA form, the CDR3 reads TGCGCCAGCAGCTTAAAACAGGGGAGCAGTTCACCCCTCCACTTT. Protein product: CASSLKQGSSSPLHF.

The chain employs TRBV4-2 and TRBJ2-7, with 8 bases fitting TRBD2. The V gene's germline CDR1 is LGHNA and CDR2 YNFKEQ. V shed 5 bases, J shed 4 bases, and the junction held 7 bases outside the gene matches. The CDR3 sequence is 14 residues long. CDR3 region: CASSRAAGGYEQYF. CDR3 in DNA: TGTGCCAGCAGCAGGGCTGCGGGGGGTTACGAGCAGTACTTC.

This rearrangement joins TRBV7-2 to TRBJ2-3, with D possibly being TRBD2 (6 bases). V lost 8 bases, J lost 6 bases, and 24 bases lay in between. The CDR3 spans 16 residues. Germline V CDR1 and CDR2: SGHTA, FQGNSA. The CDR3 DNA follows: TGTGCCAGCTCTCAGCCGGGACTCAATCGGCGGGATACGCAGTATTTT. Translated, it gives CASSQPGLNRRDTQYF.

J is TRBJ1-1 and V is TRBV5-1; TRBD1 agrees at 8 bases. Germline V gene sequence: CDR1 SGHRS, CDR2 YFSETQ. The CDR3 runs to 16 residues. After removal of 3 bases from V and 7 bases from J, the junction contained 14 bases not matched to a gene. The CDR3 DNA sequence: TGCGCCAGCAGCTCAAGCCGATCGACAGGGGTGGGTGAAGCTTTCTTT. Translation: CASSSSRSTGVGEAFF.

The V call is TRBV2, the J call TRBJ2-1; a possible D gene is TRBD1 (6 bases). V was trimmed by 7 bases and J by 10 bases, leaving 14 bases between them. Germline V lookup: CDR1 SNHLY, CDR2 FYNNEI. CDR3 length equals 12 residues. Here the CDR3 reads CASIAQGEEQFF. The CDR3 DNA is TGTGCCAGCATCGCACAGGGTGAAGAGCAGTTCTTC.

V usage is TRBV2 and J usage is TRBJ2-7; D is undetermined. The CDR3 consists of 11 residues. The V gene's germline CDR1 is SNHLY and CDR2 FYNNEI. Trimming cost V 4 bases and J 4 bases, with 5 bases left between them. This CDR3 is CASSAKYEQYF. In DNA, the CDR3 is TGTGCCAGCAGTGCGAAATACGAGCAGTACTTC.

This chain uses TRBV24-1 with TRBJ2-1; D unclear. Germline CDR1 reads KGHDR; CDR2 reads SFDVKD. Trimming stripped 1 base from V and 9 bases from J, with 3 bases between. The CDR3 totals 11 residues. In DNA, the CDR3 is TGTGCCACCAGTGATTTAAGTGAGCAGTTCTTC. It specifies CATSDLSEQFF.

The chain joins TRBV18 to TRBJ2-1, with D unclear. Trimming pared 4 bases from V and 0 bases from J, leaving 19 bases between. CDR3 length: 18 amino acids. Germline lookup yields CDR1 KGHSH and CDR2 LQKENI. In nucleotides, the CDR3 is TGTGCCAGCTCACTAACCCTTGGACGTACGGTCTCCTACAATGAGCAGTTCTTC. Translating gives CASSLTLGRTVSYNEQFF. The full variable domain, in which reference TRBV18 and TRBJ2-1 provide the parts outside the CDR3, is NAGVMQNPRHLVRRRGQEARLRCSPMKGHSHVYWYRQLPEEGLKFMVYLQKENIIDESGMPKERFSAEFPKEGPSILRIQQVVRGDSAAYFCASSLTLGRTVSYNEQFFGPGTRLTVL.

The rearrangement joins TRBV29-1 to TRBJ2-2; possibly TRBD2 for D (6 bases). Looked up from germline, CDR1 is SQVTM and CDR2 is ANQGSEA. The CDR3 is 13 amino acids. The V and J ends lost 3 bases and 5 bases respectively, with 10 bases between them. The CDR3 sequence: CSVEAGYTGELFF. DNA of the CDR3: TGCAGCGTTGAGGCGGGGTATACCGGGGAGCTGTTTTTT.

The chain carries TRBV7-3 and TRBJ2-1, with D possibly being TRBD2 (6 bases). Per germline, CDR1 SGHTA and CDR2 FQGTGA. The CDR3 consists of 16 residues. V lost 8 bases to trimming and J lost 3 bases, with 20 bases between them. The CDR3 region has the DNA TGTGCCAGCCGCCGCAGGACGGGGGTCCTCTACAATGAGCAGTTCTTC. The encoded protein is CASRRRTGVLYNEQFF. Complete variable domain (other parts from reference TRBV7-3 and TRBJ2-1): GAGVSQTPSNKVTEKGKYVELRCDPISGHTALYWYRQSLGQGPEFLIYFQGTGAADDSGLPNDRFFAVRPEGSVSTLKIQRTERGDSAVYLCASRRRTGVLYNEQFFGPGTRLTVL.

The chain uses TRBV19 and TRBJ1-5; D is ambiguous. The CDR3 loop spans 15 amino acids. Germline V gene lookup returns CDR1 LNHDA and CDR2 SQIVND (reference sequence). V was cut by 5 bases and J by 5 bases, with 16 bases left in between. The DNA for the CDR3 is TGTGCCAGTAGTGCCCTTGGGGAGGTCCATCAGCCCCAGCATTTT. Encoded protein: CASSALGEVHQPQHF. Together with reference TRBV19 and TRBJ1-5, the CDR3 gives the full variable domain: DGGITQSPKYLFRKEGQNVTLSCEQNLNHDAMYWYRQDPGQGLRLIYYSQIVNDFQKGDIAEGYSVSREKKESFPLTVTSAQKNPTAFYLCASSALGEVHQPQHFGDGTRLSIL.

The V call is TRBV2, the J call TRBJ1-5; D is possibly TRBD1 (6 bases). V dropped 8 bases and J dropped 2 bases, with 10 bases sitting between them. Germline V CDR1 and CDR2: SNHLY, FYNNEI. This CDR3 contains 13 residues. The CDR3 region has the DNA TGTGCCAGCCGGGACACCGGCAATCAGCCCCAGCATTTT. It encodes CASRDTGNQPQHF.

In this sample, this clone turned up once. The chain employs TRBV19 and TRBJ1-2; a possible D gene is TRBD1 (6 bases). From germline, CDR1 is LNHDA and CDR2 SQIVND (reference sequence). Trimming shortened V by 6 bases and J by 6 bases, and 14 bases separated the two germline ends. This CDR3 comprises 13 residues. The DNA of the CDR3 is TGTGCCAGTAGATCCCGGGGGCGTGATGGCTACACCTTC. This gives the protein CASRSRGRDGYTF.

V is TRBV9 and J is TRBJ2-3; either TRBD1 or TRBD2 may fit D (6 bases each). The V and J ends lost 5 bases and 1 base respectively, with 17 bases between them. This CDR3 has 16 residues. Germline CDR1 reads SGDLS; CDR2 reads YYNGEE. CDR3 loop: CASRAYGGAGTDTQYF. For the CDR3, the DNA is TGTGCCAGCAGAGCCTACGGGGGCGCGGGCACAGATACGCAGTATTTT.

The gene calls are TRBV5-1 and TRBJ2-2; 7 bases map to TRBD1. The V and J ends lost 3 bases and 5 bases, in that order; junction bases with no gene match: 10. Per germline, CDR1 SGHRS and CDR2 YFSETQ. The CDR3 covers 16 residues. CDR3 sequence: CASSYITGVGTGELFF. CDR3 DNA: TGCGCCAGCAGCTATATAACAGGGGTCGGGACCGGGGAGCTGTTTTTT. Full variable domain (remainder filled in from reference TRBV5-1 and TRBJ2-2): KAGVTQTPRYLIKTRGQQVTLSCSPISGHRSVSWYQQTPGQGLQFLFEYFSETQRNKGNFPGRFSGRQFSNSRSEMNVSTLELGDSALYLCASSYITGVGTGELFFGEGSRLTVL.

The gene calls are TRBV5-4 and TRBJ2-7; D possibly matches TRBD1 or TRBD2 (5 bases each). The CDR3 is 12 amino acids. The ends were cut back, 2 bases at V and 5 bases at J, with 8 bases in the middle. From germline, CDR1 is SGHNT and CDR2 YYREEE (reference sequence). CDR3 sequence: CASSFGTNEQYF. CDR3 bases: TGTGCCAGCAGCTTCGGGACGAACGAGCAGTACTTC. Full variable domain (missing parts from reference TRBV5-4 and TRBJ2-7): ETGVTQSPTHLIKTRGQQVTLRCSSQSGHNTVSWYQQALGQGPQFIFQYYREEENGRGNFPPRFSGLQFPNYSSELNVNALELDDSALYLCASSFGTNEQYFGPGTRLTVT.

V usage is TRBV29-1 and J usage is TRBJ1-5, with 7 bases lining up with TRBD1. With 7 bases clipped from V and 5 bases from J, the junction kept 8 bases outside the gene matches. The CDR3 has 13 amino acids. Looked up from germline, CDR1 is SQVTM and CDR2 is ANQGSEA. CDR3 in amino acids: CSATSGGHQPQHF. DNA of the CDR3: TGCAGCGCTACATCAGGGGGTCATCAGCCCCAGCATTTT.

In nucleotides, the CDR3 is TGTGCCAGCAGCGTAATGTACAGGGCCAACGAGCAGTACTTC. This gives the protein CASSVMYRANEQYF. The J gene is TRBJ2-7, the V gene TRBV9, with a weak D call TRBD1 (6 bases). V lost 1 base, J lost 5 bases, and 13 bases lay in between. Germline CDR1 is SGDLS and CDR2 is YYNGEE. The CDR3 runs to 14 residues.

This chain connects TRBV5-8 to TRBJ2-1; 7 nucleotides match TRBD2. Germline CDR1 and CDR2: SGHTS and YDEGEE. This CDR3 is built from 15 residues. V lost 4 bases to trimming and J lost 9 bases; unmatched junction nucleotides: 13. The CDR3 coding sequence is TGTGCCAGCAGCAGCATCTGGGGGGGTTTTGGTGAGCAGTTCTTC. This encodes CASSSIWGGFGEQFF.

This clone has a handful of counts. The rearrangement links TRBV3-1 (or the pseudogene TRBV3-2) to TRBJ1-2; D gene ambiguous. In germline, CDR1 is LGHDT, CDR2 YNNKEL (reference sequence). Trimming took off 4 bases at V and 8 bases at J, with 14 bases between the two ends. This CDR3 has 13 amino acids. The CDR3 reads CASSLWLSGGYTF. The CDR3 nucleotides are TGTGCCAGCAGCCTTTGGCTCAGCGGGGGCTACACCTTC.